In its sample, the clone carrying this TCR beta chain was seen a few times. As yet, its antigen is unknown. The sample is drawn from a study of T cells in Graves' hyperthyroidism and ophthalmopathy. Across the study: Peripheral blood was taken when the disease was first diagnosed, before any treatment began. Overall study findings and caveats: Peripheral blood also featured most of the thyroid clonotypes expanded above 0.001.

Subjects with ophthalmopathy showed a Clinical Activity Score no lower than 3, a NOSPECS grade no lower than 4, and a duration shorter than 3 months. Each diagnosis was grounded in clinical symptoms, serum thyroxine and TRAb, thyroid ultrasound, and orbital computed tomography. V lost 2 bases to trimming and J lost 2 bases; unmatched junction nucleotides: 7. Germline CDR1 is KGHSH and CDR2 is LQKENI. This CDR3 region has 17 residues. TCR beta CDR3 regions were amplified from RNA. Using the HTBI primer set, a first-round RT-PCR was run on the TCR CDR3. Via MiXCR, TCRdb re-called the multiplex PCR reads, giving one row per CDR3 protein. The sample holds around 690,000 distinct CDR3 sequences; less than 25% are singletons and the top ten take approximately 30%.

This clonotype was obtained from a man under 40 with Graves' ophthalmopathy. V gene TRBV18 combines with J gene TRBJ2-1, with 9 bases identical to TRBD2. Specimen: blood. The chain's CDR3 is CASSPNQGGRAYNEQFF. CDR3 nucleotide sequence: TGTGCCAGCTCACCAAATCAGGGCGGGAGGGCCTACAATGAGCAGTTCTTC. The whole variable domain, filled in from reference TRBV18 and TRBJ2-1, reads NAGVMQNPRHLVRRRGQEARLRCSPMKGHSHVYWYRQLPEEGLKFMVYLQKENIIDESGMPKERFSAEFPKEGPSILRIQQVVRGDSAAYFCASSPNQGGRAYNEQFFGPGTRLTVL.